These 17 T cell receptor beta chains originate from one sample sequenced in a study of blood T cell repertoires in COVID-19. Profiling relied on immunoSEQ multiplex PCR, and the TCRdb table lists in-frame clones only, not all of them. The table has 90,000 to 150,000 clones, about 80% seen once. Sequenced: peripheral blood. Every receptor here comes from a woman aged 80 or older with acute or convalescent COVID-19.

The V gene is TRBV7-2, the J gene TRBJ2-1; TRBD1 agrees at 9 bases. The V gene end was trimmed by 4 bases and the J gene end by 5 bases; junction bases not matched to a gene: 6. CDR1 is SGHTA, CDR2 FQGNSA, per germline. CDR3 length: 15 residues. The CDR3 region has the DNA TGTGCCAGCAGCTCCGGGACAGGGCTCCACAATGAGCAGTTCTTC. As protein: CASSSGTGLHNEQFF.

This chain joins TRBV2 and TRBJ1-1; D is perhaps TRBD1 (5 bases). The length of the CDR3 is 16 residues. Germline loops: CDR1 SNHLY, CDR2 FYNNEI. Trimming removed 2 bases at V and 6 bases at J, with 19 bases between. The CDR3 here is CASSEYGQGAEAEAFF. CDR3 in DNA: TGTGCCAGCAGTGAATACGGTCAGGGCGCCGAGGCTGAAGCTTTCTTT.

This clone appeared a few times. The V call is TRBV5-8, the J call TRBJ1-1; D gene ambiguous. Germline assignment: CDR1 SGHTS and CDR2 YDEGEE. Trimming took off 0 bases at V and 3 bases at J, with 6 bases between the two ends. CDR3 size: 13 residues. The CDR3 coding sequence is TGTGCCAGCAGCTTGGACGGTCACACTGAAGCTTTCTTT. Protein sequence: CASSLDGHTEAFF.

The genes are TRBV28 and TRBJ1-6, with unresolved D. The CDR3 covers 13 residues. Deletions cut 7 bases from V and 16 bases from J, with 20 bases between. Germline CDR1 and CDR2: MDHEN and SYDVKM. This chain's CDR3 is CASNLISFPTLHF. For the CDR3, the DNA is TGTGCCAGCAACCTCATAAGTTTCCCTACTCTCCACTTT.

The chain combines TRBV23-1 with TRBJ1-2; the match to TRBD1 covers 10 bases. TRBV23-1 is an ORF, with its function uncertain. The CDR3 consists of 16 residues. J gave up 3 bases and V 0 bases, and 4 bases lay outside the gene matches. DNA of the CDR3: TGCGCCAGCAGTCAATCGGGACAGGGGCGGGACTATGGCTACACCTTC. It yields the protein CASSQSGQGRDYGYTF.

The chain carries TRBV5-1 and TRBJ2-2; 10 nucleotides agree with TRBD2. The germline V gene encodes CDR1 SGHRS and CDR2 YFSETQ. The CDR3 contains 18 residues. J gave up 6 bases and V 4 bases, and 15 bases lay outside the gene matches. Here the CDR3 reads CASSRGPSGSFVAGELFF. Here the CDR3 DNA reads TGCGCCAGCAGCCGGGGGCCTAGCGGGAGTTTCGTCGCCGGGGAGCTGTTTTTT.

Here the CDR3 reads CASSPPSGSANEQFF. As DNA, the CDR3 is TGTGCCAGCTCACCACCTAGCGGGAGTGCAAATGAGCAGTTCTTC. The chain recombines TRBV18 with TRBJ2-1; TRBD2 aligns across 9 bases. Germline V gene data show CDR1 as KGHSH and CDR2 as LQKENI. Trimming took 0 bases from V and 7 from J; bases not matched to a gene: 4. This CDR3 has 15 residues.

The genes are TRBV12-1 and TRBJ2-7; TRBD1, the table's D call, lacks a check against the DNA. TRBV12-1 corresponds to a pseudogene. The CDR3 spans 15 residues. The CDR3 sequence: CASSTDRDTCYEQYF. The CDR3 nucleotides are TGTGCCAGCAGCACGGACCGGGACACCTGCTACGAGCAGTACTTC.

The V call is TRBV6-5, the J call TRBJ1-3; 8 nucleotides line up with TRBD1. The CDR3 sequence is 15 residues long. V dropped 5 bases and J dropped 0; count of bases not matched to a gene: 3. Germline CDR1 is MNHEY and CDR2 is SVGAGI. CDR3 DNA: TGTGCCAGCAGTCCCACAGGGGGCTCTGGAAACACCATATATTTT. This gives the protein CASSPTGGSGNTIYF.

The chain links TRBV4-1 to TRBJ1-4; D uncertain. The germline V gene encodes CDR1 MGHRA and CDR2 YSYEKL. V shed 2 bases and J shed 0 bases, with 4 bases lying between them. This CDR3 contains 14 residues. In nucleotides, the CDR3 is TGCGCCAGCAGCCAACTAGCAACTAATGAAAAACTGTTTTTT. Translating it yields CASSQLATNEKLFF.

This chain joins TRBV5-5 and TRBJ1-2; 7 bases are a match to TRBD1. The CDR3 totals 18 residues. From germline, CDR1 is SGHKS and CDR2 YYEKEE (reference sequence). V shed 4 bases, J shed 0 bases, and the junction held 15 bases outside the gene matches. CDR3 amino acids: CASSQTPTGQAANYGYTF. CDR3 bases: TGTGCCAGCAGCCAAACTCCGACCGGACAGGCTGCTAACTATGGCTACACCTTC.

As for this clone: At one end the junction does not follow the germline gene, possibly because of a read error. The chain couples TRBV7-7 to TRBJ2-7, with 13 bases lining up with TRBD2. There are 15 residues in the CDR3. CDR1 and CDR2 from the germline V gene are SSHAT and FNYEAQ (reference sequence). CDR3 amino acids: CASSPGLAGEREQYF. CDR3 nucleotide sequence: TGTGCTAGCAGCCCAGGACTAGCGGGGGAGCGGGAGCAGTACTTC.

This clone has more than one count but fewer than ten. The chain employs TRBV7-9 and TRBJ2-1, with 10 positions matching TRBD2. There are 16 residues in the CDR3. Trimming at V came to 1 base and at J to 7 bases, leaving 7 bases not matched to a gene. Germline V CDR1 and CDR2: SEHNR, FQNEAQ (reference sequence). The CDR3 nucleotides read TGTGCCAGCAGCTTAGGCCTAGCGGGAGATGGGAATGAGCAGTTCTTC. It encodes CASSLGLAGDGNEQFF.

V usage is TRBV27 and J usage is TRBJ1-4, with 7 bases lining up with TRBD1. CDR1 is MNHEY, CDR2 SMNVEV, per germline (reference sequence). V gave up 8 bases and J gave up 10 bases; unmatched junction bases: 10. There are 13 residues in the CDR3. CDR3: CASGVRGSIKLFF. CDR3 nucleotide sequence: TGTGCCAGCGGGGTCAGGGGGTCGATAAAACTGTTTTTT.

The chain combines TRBV9 with TRBJ1-2; D may be TRBD1 (6 bases). Germline V gene data show CDR1 as SGDLS and CDR2 as YYNGEE. The CDR3 extends over 12 amino acids. The germline V and J ends were trimmed by 5 bases and 4 bases, with 9 bases remaining between them. CDR3 in DNA: TGTGCCAGCAGTAAACAGGGCTATGGCTACACCTTC. Its protein product is CASSKQGYGYTF.

This chain links TRBV10-3 with TRBJ2-3; 9 nucleotides line up with TRBD2. J gave up 3 bases and V 2 bases, and 6 bases lay outside the gene matches. The CDR3 consists of 16 residues. Germline CDR1 ENHRY, CDR2 SYGVKD. The CDR3 DNA follows: TGTGCCATCAGTGAGCAACTAGCGGGTGGGACAGATACGCAGTATTTT. This encodes CAISEQLAGGTDTQYF.

The rearrangement joins TRBV5-4 to TRBJ1-1, with 7 bases matching TRBD1. The CDR3 contains 16 residues. Germline loops: CDR1 SGHNT, CDR2 YYREEE (reference sequence). V was pared by 6 bases and J by 2 bases, with 13 bases of the junction left unmatched. CDR3 residues: CASMRGPGQENTEAFF. CDR3 DNA sequence: TGTGCCAGCATGAGGGGGCCCGGACAGGAAAACACTGAAGCTTTCTTT.